This T cell receptor (beta chain) was identified in a study of cytomegalovirus exposure and HLA in healthy donors. For the study at large: Early released data comprised around 80 million unique TCRs from HLA-typed donors. Study-wide findings and caveats: The study listed 164 cytomegalovirus-associated TCR beta chains. Per published accounts, TCR beta sequences correctly predicted the HLA-A and HLA-B alleles of most subjects. Later work found that TCR association rates differed between HLA loci; DRB1 had the most and HLA-C the fewest.

The CDR3 spans 12 residues. Germline lookup yields CDR1 MRHNA and CDR2 SNTAGT. J was trimmed by 12 bases and V by 4 bases; bases with no gene match: 9. This clone was seen just once. The antigen remains undetermined. With 60 Vbeta and 13 Jbeta primers, the PCR was carried out. The data were produced by immunoSEQ multiplex PCR, yet TCRdb's version contains in-frame clones alone and is incomplete. The profile shows 150,000 to 180,000 clones, 80% of them singletons. The V gene is TRBV6-4, the J gene TRBJ2-7; the match to TRBD1 covers 7 bases. The sample comprised PBMCs. The sequence was collected from a man aged 30 to 39 in good health and CMV-seropositive. The CDR3 DNA follows: TGTGCCAGCAGTGGGGGAGACAGGGCTCCGTACTTC. Protein: CASSGGDRAPYF.